The rows below give T cell receptor beta chains drawn from one sample of a study of cytomegalovirus exposure and HLA in healthy donors. Libraries were prepared by immunoSEQ multiplex PCR; TCRdb keeps only in-frame clonotypes and omits some of them. The table has about 130,000 clones, 88% seen once. Sequencing input: PBMCs. Receptor source: a man aged 25-45 years in good health and CMV-seronegative. Each CDR3 is given with its conserved first and last residue. The D gene is left open where the match is weak.

>TRBJ1-1|.|TRBV7-2
TGTGCCAGCAGGCAGCAGGGTGAAGCTTTCTTT
CASRQQGEAFF
>TRBJ2-7|.|TRBV5-4
TGTGCCAGCAGCCTACTTCAGGGACTGAAAATTTACGAGCAGTACTTC
CASSLLQGLKIYEQYF
>TRBJ1-5|.|TRBV4-1
TGCGCCAGCAGCCAAGGATTGCGGCAATCTCCCCAGCCCCAGCATTTT
CASSQGLRQSPQPQHF
>TRBJ2-7|.|TRBV5-6
TGTGCCAGCAGCTTGGCCTTAGATGTCTACGAGCAGTACTTC
CASSLALDVYEQYF
>TRBJ2-3|TRBD2|TRBV19
TGTGCCAGTAGTAGACTAGCGGGGGTCACAGATACGCAGTATTTT
CASSRLAGVTDTQYF
>TRBJ2-2|.|TRBV2
TGTGCCAGCAATGGGCCTAGGGGCACCGGGGAGCTGTTTTTT
CASNGPRGTGELFF
>TRBJ2-1|TRBD2|TRBV18
TGTGCCAGCTCACCACCGGGGAGGGCGGGCAATGAGCAGTTCTTC
CASSPPGRAGNEQFF
>TRBJ1-6|TRBD1|TRBV7-2
TGTGCCAGCACCCCAGGGGGGACACCTTCACCCCTCCACTTT
CASTPGGTPSPLHF
>TRBJ1-3|.|TRBV6-5
TGTGCCAGCAGTTCGAGCCCGTCATCTGGAAACACCATATATTTT
CASSSSPSSGNTIYF
>TRBJ2-4|.|TRBV5-1
TGCGCCAGCAGCTCACCCAGGGGAGACCCCAAAAACATTCAGTACTTC
CASSSPRGDPKNIQYF
>TRBJ1-1|.|TRBV15
TGTGCCACCAGCGATATTCGGGCGTTGGCGTCGGGAACTGAAGCTTTCTTT
CATSDIRALASGTEAFF
>TRBJ1-1|.|TRBV7-9
TGTGCCAGCAGCTCGCCCCCAGGGAACACTGAAGCTTTCTTT
CASSSPPGNTEAFF
>TRBJ2-1|TRBD2|TRBV11-2
TGTGCCAGCAGCCCGTATACACTAGCGGGGAGTCTTTCTGAGCAGTTCTTC
CASSPYTLAGSLSEQFF
>TRBJ2-2|TRBD1|TRBV6-5
TGTGCCAGCAGCCCCGGGACAGGATATAACGGGGAGCTGTTTTTT
CASSPGTGYNGELFF
>TRBJ2-5|.|TRBV7-9
TGTGCCAGCAGCCCGAGGACTCTGATACAAGAGACCCAGTACTTC
CASSPRTLIQETQYF